The 8 T cell receptor beta chains reported below all come from one sample, sequenced in a study of T cells in Graves' hyperthyroidism and ophthalmopathy. RNA transcripts provided the source from which TCR beta CDR3 regions were amplified. HTBI primers were used for first-round RT-PCR of the TCR CDR3. Each CDR3 protein gets one entry after TCRdb re-called the multiplex PCR reads with MiXCR. Of around 300,000 distinct CDR3 sequences in the sample, roughly 15% were seen once. Material for sequencing was blood. These receptors originate from a woman between 40 and 55 years old with Graves' ophthalmopathy.

Concerning this clonotype: A read error may explain this, as a much larger clone is one base away. The chain has TRBV6-1 and TRBJ2-3; TRBD1 or TRBD2 may be the D gene (5 bases each). The germline V gene has CDR1 MNHNS and CDR2 SASEGT. The CDR3 sequence is 15 residues long. CDR3 DNA: TGTGCCAGCAGTGAACAGGGCTGGCGGGCAGATGCGCAGTATTTT. Translated: CASSEQGWRADAQYF.

This clonotype was counted at least ten times. This chain connects TRBV12-3 or TRBV12-4 to TRBJ1-2; maybe TRBD1 (5 bases). The CDR3 runs 14 residues. The germline V and J ends were trimmed by 7 bases and 2 bases, with 14 bases remaining between them. The CDR3 loop is CASTRGAANYGYTF. The CDR3, as DNA: TGTGCCAGCACCCGTGGGGCAGCCAACTATGGCTACACCTTC.

In DNA, the CDR3 is TGTGCCAGCAGTCCCCGGACAGGTTTTCATTATAATTCACCCCTCCACTTT. This sequence encodes CASSPRTGFHYNSPLHF. The chain combines TRBV27 with TRBJ1-6; 7 bases match TRBD1. V shed 5 bases, J shed 4 bases, and the junction held 11 bases outside the gene matches. This CDR3 spans 17 amino acids. Germline CDR1 reads MNHEY; CDR2 reads SMNVEV (reference sequence).

The chain recombines TRBV19 with TRBJ2-1; 8 bases map to TRBD1. V trimming: 3 bases; J trimming: 0 bases; junction bases outside the gene matches: 1. The length of the CDR3 is 15 residues. Germline-derived CDR1 and CDR2 are LNHDA and SQIVND (reference sequence). DNA for the CDR3: TGTGCCAGTAGTATGACAGGGGTCTCCTACAATGAGCAGTTCTTC. Translating it yields CASSMTGVSYNEQFF.

The CDR3: CASSFASQGGSNEQFF. The CDR3 DNA reads TGTGCCAGCAGCTTTGCCAGTCAAGGGGGATCGAATGAGCAGTTCTTC. This chain joins TRBV11-2 and TRBJ2-1; D may be TRBD1 (6 bases). This CDR3 contains 16 residues. Between the trimmed V and J ends, which lost 3 bases and 7 bases, there was a span of 19 bases. Per germline, CDR1 SGHAT and CDR2 FQNNGV. Filled out from reference TRBV11-2 and TRBJ2-1, the complete variable domain reads EAGVAQSPRYKIIEKRQSVAFWCNPISGHATLYWYQQILGQGPKLLIQFQNNGVVDDSQLPKDRFSAERLKGVDSTLKIQPAKLEDSAVYLCASSFASQGGSNEQFFGPGTRLTVL.

This clonotype was seen repeatedly, ten times or more. The chain has TRBV9 and TRBJ2-1; possibly TRBD1 for D (6 bases). CDR1 is SGDLS, CDR2 YYNGEE, per germline. V was shortened by 0 bases and J by 10 bases, with 11 bases between the two germline ends. This CDR3 is built from 13 residues. The CDR3 sequence is CASSVGRGREQFF. The CDR3 DNA reads as TGTGCCAGCAGCGTAGGCAGGGGAAGAGAGCAGTTCTTC.

In this sample, this clonotype turned up many times. The chain couples TRBV12-3 or TRBV12-4 to TRBJ2-2; D is possibly TRBD1 (6 bases). V was clipped by 5 bases and J by 3 bases, with 13 bases between them. CDR3 size: 15 residues. The CDR3 sequence: CASSGPGQDTGELFF. For the CDR3, the DNA is TGTGCCAGCAGTGGACCGGGACAAGACACCGGGGAGCTGTTTTTT.

A few counts support this clonotype. The J gene is TRBJ1-1, the V gene TRBV25-1, with D possibly being TRBD1 (6 bases). Germline V gives CDR1 MGHDK, CDR2 SYGVNS. V lost 4 bases and J lost 12, with 21 bases in between. This CDR3 has 14 residues. This chain's CDR3 is CASSVTIGLGATFF. CDR3 DNA sequence: TGTGCCAGCAGTGTAACTATAGGGTTGGGGGCGACTTTCTTT.